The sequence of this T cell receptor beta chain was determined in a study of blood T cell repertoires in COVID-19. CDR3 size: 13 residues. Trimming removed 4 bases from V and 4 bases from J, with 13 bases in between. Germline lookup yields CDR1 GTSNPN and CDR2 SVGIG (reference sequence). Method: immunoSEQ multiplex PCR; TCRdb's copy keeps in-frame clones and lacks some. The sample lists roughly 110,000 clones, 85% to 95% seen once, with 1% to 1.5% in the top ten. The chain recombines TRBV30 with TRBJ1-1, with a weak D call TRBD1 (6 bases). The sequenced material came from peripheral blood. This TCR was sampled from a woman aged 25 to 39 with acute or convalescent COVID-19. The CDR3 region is CAWTGGSSTEAFF. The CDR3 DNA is TGTGCCTGGACGGGGGGCAGTTCCACTGAAGCTTTCTTT. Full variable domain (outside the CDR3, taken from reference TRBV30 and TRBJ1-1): SQTIHQWPATLVQPVGSPLSLECTVEGTSNPNLYWYRQAAGRGLQLLFYSVGIGQISSEVPQNLSASRPQDRQFILSSKKLLLSDSGFYLCAWTGGSSTEAFFGQGTRLTVV.